The entry that follows covers one TCR beta chain sequence. The germline V gene encodes CDR1 MDHEN and CDR2 SYDVKM. This CDR3 region has 18 residues. V lost 2 bases and J lost 9; bases outside the gene matches: 12. This sample was included in a study of blood T cell repertoires in COVID-19. On the study more broadly: Samples of COVID-19 (acute and convalescent) were obtained from the United States, Italy and Spain.

Here immunoSEQ multiplex PCR was the method, and the copy in TCRdb shows in-frame clones only, minus some. Of 440,000 or so clones listed, roughly 90% are singletons. Sequenced sample: peripheral blood. The chain couples TRBV28 to TRBJ2-2; 13 nucleotides align to TRBD2. The sequence was collected from a middle-aged woman with COVID-19, enrolled during active disease. The chain's CDR3 is CASSLNIGLAGVGRELFF. CDR3 DNA: TGTGCCAGCAGTTTAAACATCGGACTAGCGGGAGTAGGCAGGGAGCTGTTTTTT.